This T cell receptor beta chain was identified during a study of breast tumors, draining lymph nodes, adjacent tissues. The CDR3 is made up of 10 amino acids. CDR1 is SGHTA, CDR2 FQGTGA, per germline. Trimming removed 5 bases from V and 3 bases from J, with 1 base in between. Breast cancer patients provided tissue from their axillary draining lymph nodes. Each CDR3 protein gets one entry after TCRdb re-called the multiplex PCR reads with MiXCR. The sample carries around 230,000 distinct CDR3 sequences, 30% to 35% recorded once. The sample consisted of axillary lymph node tissue. The chain uses TRBV7-3 and TRBJ2-5; no clear D. This clonotype was sampled from a female donor with breast cancer. Some clones in this sample may be carry-over from other donors' samples. Here the CDR3 reads CASSKETQYF. The CDR3 DNA sequence: TGTGCCAGCAGCAAAGAGACCCAGTACTTC.